This T cell receptor beta chain was recovered during a study of blood T cell repertoires in COVID-19. Study in general: From the United States, Italy and Spain came samples of acute and convalescent COVID-19. T cells, B-cell-depleted T cells, or PBMCs supplied cDNA or gDNA.

V shed 6 bases and J shed 3 bases, with 14 bases lying between them. Looked up from germline, CDR1 is LGHDT and CDR2 is YNNKEL (reference sequence). CDR3 length: 14 amino acids. In the source study's methods: Estimation of nucleated cell counts relied on the amplification of reference gene primers. This table comes from immunoSEQ multiplex PCR, and its TCRdb copy is limited to in-frame clones, with some not included. V, J and clone size are those of that table, while D and trimming were read from the DNA. In the table there are approximately 220,000 clones, 80% to 90% of which are singletons. The material sequenced was peripheral blood. This TCR derives from a man aged 40-49 years with acute or convalescent COVID-19. The chain carries TRBV3-1 (or the pseudogene TRBV3-2) and TRBJ1-2; D may be TRBD1 (5 bases). CDR3 in amino acids: CASRDAGGDYGYTF. In nucleotides, the CDR3 is TGTGCCAGCAGGGACGCCGGGGGGGACTATGGCTACACCTTC.